The 8 T cell receptor beta chains reported below all come from one sample, sequenced in a study of blood T cell repertoires in COVID-19. Profiling relied on immunoSEQ multiplex PCR, and the TCRdb table lists in-frame clones only, not all of them. The sample lists about 190,000 clones, around 80% occurring once. Sequenced input: PBMCs or T cells enriched from blood (not recorded which). Receptors were obtained from a woman between 45 and 60 years old with acute COVID-19.

The V and J genes are TRBV6-5 and TRBJ1-3; possibly TRBD1 for D (5 bases). The V and J ends lost 10 bases and 4 bases respectively, with 8 bases between them. Germline values: CDR1 MNHEY, CDR2 SVGAGI. This CDR3 contains 11 residues. This CDR3 reads CATRQGNTIYF. The CDR3 DNA follows: TGTGCCACCCGACAGGGAAACACCATATATTTT.

The chain links TRBV5-4 to TRBJ2-3; 9 bases map to TRBD2. In germline, CDR1 is SGHNT, CDR2 YYREEE (reference sequence). With V trimmed by 3 bases and J by 3 bases, 11 bases remained unmatched. The CDR3 runs to 17 residues. In nucleotides, the CDR3 is TGTGCCAGCAGCTACCCCTCGGGGCGGGGGGGAACAGATACGCAGTATTTT. It encodes CASSYPSGRGGTDTQYF.

A remark on this clone: A read error may produce the germline difference seen at one junction end. The gene calls are TRBV7-8 and TRBJ2-5; D is unclear. The length of the CDR3 is 13 residues. CDR1 and CDR2 from the germline V gene are SGHVS and FQNEAQ. CDR3 residues: CASSLDNLKTQYF. The CDR3 DNA sequence: TGTGCCAGCAGTTTAGACAATCTGAAGACCCAGTACTTC. Drawing the rest from reference TRBV7-8 and TRBJ2-5, the complete variable domain is GAGVSQSPRYKVAKRGQDVALRCDPISGHVSLFWYQQALGQGPEFLTYFQNEAQLDKSGLPSDRFFAERPEGSVSTLKIQRTQQEDSAVYLCASSLDNLKTQYFGPGTRLLVL.

This chain uses TRBV30 with TRBJ2-1; perhaps TRBD2 as D (5 bases). Germline lookup yields CDR1 GTSNPN and CDR2 SVGIG (reference sequence). CDR3 length: 16 residues. V shed 3 bases and J shed 8 bases, with 23 bases lying between them. The CDR3 loop is CAWSATEGPYPDEQFF. The CDR3 DNA reads as TGTGCCTGGAGCGCTACTGAGGGTCCCTATCCCGATGAGCAGTTCTTC. Complete variable domain (other parts from reference TRBV30 and TRBJ2-1): SQTIHQWPATLVQPVGSPLSLECTVEGTSNPNLYWYRQAAGRGLQLLFYSVGIGQISSEVPQNLSASRPQDRQFILSSKKLLLSDSGFYLCAWSATEGPYPDEQFFGPGTRLTVL.

This clone was recorded only once. V is TRBV6-2 or TRBV6-3 and J is TRBJ1-2, with TRBD1 matching over 8 bases. Trimming cost V 2 bases and J 2 bases; bases outside gene matches: 4. The CDR3 loop spans 15 amino acids. The germline V gene has CDR1 MNHEY and CDR2 SVGEGT. The CDR3 nucleotides are TGTGCCAGCAGTTACGATACAGGGGGAAACTATGGCTACACCTTC. It yields the protein CASSYDTGGNYGYTF.

The chain combines TRBV7-2 with TRBJ2-7; 10 nucleotides align to TRBD1. Germline lookup yields CDR1 SGHTA and CDR2 FQGNSA. The J segment lost 6 bases and the V segment lost 1 base, leaving 6 bases of the junction unmatched. The CDR3 is 15 residues long. DNA for the CDR3: TGTGCCAGCAGCTTAGACAGGGACAGGGGTGCCGAGCAGTACGTC. Its translation is CASSLDRDRGAEQYV.

This chain joins TRBV19 and TRBJ2-7; 7 positions match TRBD1. With 3 bases clipped from V and 7 bases from J, the junction kept 15 bases outside the gene matches. Per germline, CDR1 LNHDA and CDR2 SQIVND (reference sequence). This CDR3 has 16 amino acids. The DNA of the CDR3 is TGTGCCAGTAGTATGGCGGCAGGGGGAAGGTTAAATGAGCAGTACGTC. Amino acids: CASSMAAGGRLNEQYV.

This clone was seen more than once but under ten times. V and J are TRBV7-9 and TRBJ1-5, with 7 bases identical to TRBD1. CDR3 size: 14 residues. From germline, CDR1 is SEHNR and CDR2 FQNEAQ (reference sequence). Trimming removed 5 bases from V and 3 bases from J; junction bases left unmatched: 4. The CDR3 is CASSPGTANQPQHF. In DNA form, the CDR3 reads TGTGCCAGCAGCCCCGGGACAGCCAATCAGCCCCAGCATTTT.